This entry lists 31 T cell receptor beta chains sequenced from one sample in a study of cytomegalovirus exposure and HLA in healthy donors. Amplification used 60 Vbeta primers and 13 Jbeta primers. Sequenced by immunoSEQ multiplex PCR; TCRdb stores in-frame clones only, minus some. The sample lists about 200,000 clones, 65% to 85% occurring once. Input material: PBMCs. Receptors originate from a boy younger than 10 in good health and CMV-seronegative.

This sequence joins TRBV11-2 and TRBJ2-7; D remains ambiguous. This CDR3 comprises 11 residues. Trimming left V 4 bases short and J 6 bases short, with 7 bases between. Germline V lookup: CDR1 SGHAT, CDR2 FQNNGV. The CDR3 nucleotides read TGTGCCAGCAGCTCCTACCCCGAGCAGTACTTC. Protein product: CASSSYPEQYF. Drawing the rest from reference TRBV11-2 and TRBJ2-7, the complete variable domain is EAGVAQSPRYKIIEKRQSVAFWCNPISGHATLYWYQQILGQGPKLLIQFQNNGVVDDSQLPKDRFSAERLKGVDSTLKIQPAKLEDSAVYLCASSSYPEQYFGPGTRLTVT.

This sequence joins TRBV5-6 and TRBJ2-5; 12 bases align to TRBD1. The CDR3 runs to 15 residues. V lost 3 bases and J lost 4; bases outside the gene matches: 4. The V gene's germline CDR1 is SGHDT and CDR2 YYEEEE. The CDR3, as DNA: TGTGCCAGCAGCTCAGGGACAGGGGGCTCAGAGACCCAGTACTTC. It encodes CASSSGTGGSETQYF.

The chain combines TRBV7-9 with TRBJ2-3, with 8 bases identical to TRBD2. Trimming removed 2 bases from V and 1 base from J; junction bases left unmatched: 2. This CDR3 comprises 15 residues. Germline CDR1 is SEHNR and CDR2 is FQNEAQ (reference sequence). CDR3 nucleotides: TGTGCCAGCAGCTTAATGACTAGCGGCACAGATACGCAGTATTTT. Amino acid sequence: CASSLMTSGTDTQYF.

This chain connects TRBV10-2 to TRBJ2-1, with D maybe TRBD2 (5 bases). The CDR3 has 14 residues. In germline, CDR1 is WSHSY, CDR2 SAAADI. Trimming pared 2 bases from V and 2 bases from J, leaving 7 bases between. The CDR3 is CASSETRAYNEQFF. CDR3 sequence (DNA): TGCGCCAGCAGTGAGACTAGGGCCTACAATGAGCAGTTCTTC.

This CDR3 reads CASSDSVGANSPLHF. The CDR3, as DNA: TGTGCCAGCAGTGACTCGGTGGGGGCTAATTCACCCCTCCACTTT. The V gene is TRBV6-4, the J gene TRBJ1-6, with D possibly being TRBD1 (6 bases). Germline CDR1 reads MRHNA; CDR2 reads SNTAGT. V lost 0 bases, J lost 6 bases, and 9 bases lay in between. CDR3 length: 15 amino acids.

This clone was detected only a few times. The rearrangement joins TRBV13 to TRBJ1-2, with a weak D call TRBD1 (6 bases). Germline V gives CDR1 PRHDT, CDR2 FYEKMQ (reference sequence). The CDR3 extends over 13 amino acids. Between the trimmed V and J ends, which lost 2 bases and 4 bases, there was a span of 8 bases. This chain's CDR3 is CASSLQGSYGYTF. The CDR3, as DNA: TGTGCCAGCAGCTTACAGGGGAGCTATGGCTACACCTTC.

J is TRBJ2-7 and V is TRBV30; D is unresolved. The V gene lost 0 bases and the J gene lost 11 bases, with 11 bases spanning the gap. There are 11 residues in the CDR3. Germline V gives CDR1 GTSNPN, CDR2 SVGIG (reference sequence). The CDR3 spells CAWSVGLTEYF. CDR3 coding DNA: TGTGCCTGGAGTGTGGGCCTCACGGAGTACTTC. Using reference TRBV30 and TRBJ2-7 for the parts outside the CDR3, the full variable domain is SQTIHQWPATLVQPVGSPLSLECTVEGTSNPNLYWYRQAAGRGLQLLFYSVGIGQISSEVPQNLSASRPQDRQFILSSKKLLLSDSGFYLCAWSVGLTEYFGPGTRLTVT.

This chain uses TRBV4-1 with TRBJ1-2; 9 bases line up with TRBD1. Per germline, CDR1 MGHRA and CDR2 YSYEKL. J lost 4 bases, V lost 0 bases, and 12 bases had no gene match. The CDR3 extends over 18 amino acids. The CDR3 spells CASSQDLARDRVIYGYTF. The CDR3 DNA reads TGCGCCAGCAGCCAAGATCTCGCCCGGGACAGGGTAATCTATGGCTACACCTTC.

V gene TRBV6-5 combines with J gene TRBJ2-3; 8 nucleotides align to TRBD1. The germline CDR1 and CDR2 sequences are MNHEY and SVGAGI. The junction had 6 bases not matched to a gene; V was cut back by 10 bases and J by 6 bases. The CDR3 loop spans 12 amino acids. The CDR3 reads CATGTGRDTQYF. CDR3 DNA sequence: TGTGCCACCGGGACAGGACGTGATACGCAGTATTTT.

Of note for this clone: The junction shows a germline mismatch at one end, possibly a read error. The J gene is TRBJ2-7, the V gene TRBV7-9, with D maybe TRBD1 (6 bases). The germline V gene encodes CDR1 SEHNR and CDR2 FQNEAQ (reference sequence). The CDR3 contains 18 residues. CDR3 sequence reads: CSSSPALGRGHGSYEQYF. In DNA, the CDR3 is TGTTCCAGCAGCCCAGCCCTTGGCCGGGGACATGGCTCCTACGAGCAGTACTTC.

This chain uses TRBV30 with TRBJ1-1; maybe TRBD1 (5 bases). Trimming took off 3 bases at V and 5 bases at J, with 13 bases between the two ends. Germline V gives CDR1 GTSNPN, CDR2 SVGIG (reference sequence). This CDR3 has 13 amino acids. CDR3 in DNA: TGTGCCTGGAGGGGCTGGGGCTGGACTGAAGCTTTCTTT. It yields the protein CAWRGWGWTEAFF. Full variable domain (missing parts from reference TRBV30 and TRBJ1-1): SQTIHQWPATLVQPVGSPLSLECTVEGTSNPNLYWYRQAAGRGLQLLFYSVGIGQISSEVPQNLSASRPQDRQFILSSKKLLLSDSGFYLCAWRGWGWTEAFFGQGTRLTVV.

This clone was recorded only once. The chain has TRBV2 and TRBJ2-3, with D perhaps TRBD1 (5 bases). This CDR3 contains 17 residues. CDR1 is SNHLY, CDR2 FYNNEI, per germline. V lost 4 bases and J 0 bases, leaving 17 bases between the germline ends. In DNA form, the CDR3 reads TGTGCCAGCAGTGTAGAGGAAGGGGCATTTAGCACAGATACGCAGTATTTT. This sequence encodes CASSVEEGAFSTDTQYF.

This chain connects TRBV5-1 to TRBJ1-2; 10 bases are shared with TRBD1. V lost 4 bases, J lost 7 bases, and 7 bases stayed unmatched. The CDR3 loop spans 14 amino acids. Germline-derived CDR1 and CDR2 are SGHRS and YFSETQ. In nucleotides, the CDR3 is TGCGCCAGCAGCACCGGGACAGGGGATTCTGGCTACACCTTC. Amino acids: CASSTGTGDSGYTF.

The genes are TRBV30 and TRBJ1-2, with D unresolved. The CDR3 runs 12 residues. Trimming cost V 1 base and J 2 bases, with 5 bases left between them. CDR1 is GTSNPN, CDR2 SVGIG, per germline (reference sequence). CDR3 loop: CAWSGGNYGYTF. The CDR3, as DNA: TGTGCCTGGAGTGGCGGAAACTATGGCTACACCTTC.

The genes are TRBV23-1 and TRBJ1-2, with 7 positions matching TRBD1. TRBV23-1 carries the ORF label, with uncertain function. V shed 6 bases and J 4 bases; nucleotides not matched to a gene: 17. The CDR3 runs 17 residues. The CDR3 region is CASRGDRVHSLIYGYTF. CDR3 nucleotide sequence: TGCGCCAGCAGGGGAGACAGGGTGCATTCGTTAATCTATGGCTACACCTTC.

The chain recombines TRBV5-6 with TRBJ1-1; D not certain. From germline, CDR1 is SGHDT and CDR2 YYEEEE. V was pared by 1 base and J by 5 bases, with 9 bases between. The CDR3 extends over 13 amino acids. The CDR3, as DNA: TGTGCCAGCAGCTTGCTTGCGGGGACTGAAGCTTTCTTT. Protein sequence: CASSLLAGTEAFF.

This sequence joins TRBV7-2 and TRBJ2-7, with TRBD1 matching over 8 bases. The CDR3 is 15 amino acids. J was trimmed by 2 bases and V by 1 base; bases with no gene match: 4. Germline V gene sequence: CDR1 SGHTA, CDR2 FQGNSA. As DNA, the CDR3 is TGTGCCAGCAGCTTAGGTGCCAGGGGGCCCTACGAGCAGTACTTC. Protein sequence: CASSLGARGPYEQYF.

The chain joins TRBV4-2 to TRBJ1-4; D is perhaps TRBD1 (5 bases). V dropped 2 bases and J dropped 0 bases, with 10 bases sitting between them. Germline CDR1 and CDR2: LGHNA and YNFKEQ. This CDR3 has 16 residues. The CDR3: CASSQTQTATNEKLFF. CDR3 DNA: TGTGCCAGCAGCCAAACCCAGACAGCAACTAATGAAAAACTGTTTTTT.

The chain uses TRBV29-1 and TRBJ1-2; 7 positions agree with TRBD1. The CDR3 is 14 amino acids. Looked up from germline, CDR1 is SQVTM and CDR2 is ANQGSEA. V was clipped by 7 bases and J by 5 bases; unmatched bases: 13. The CDR3 DNA reads as TGCAGCGCCTTCCCAAAACAGGGGTCATATGGCTACACCTTC. This gives the protein CSAFPKQGSYGYTF.

The chain recombines TRBV5-4 with TRBJ2-5; 11 positions agree with TRBD2. The CDR3 loop spans 16 amino acids. V trimming: 4 bases; J trimming: 4 bases; junction bases outside the gene matches: 9. Germline V CDR1 and CDR2: SGHNT, YYREEE (reference sequence). CDR3 residues: CASSQTSGSPLETQYF. CDR3 in DNA: TGTGCCAGCAGCCAAACTAGCGGGAGCCCCTTAGAGACCCAGTACTTC. The entire variable domain, with the rest obtained from reference TRBV5-4 and TRBJ2-5, is as follows: ETGVTQSPTHLIKTRGQQVTLRCSSQSGHNTVSWYQQALGQGPQFIFQYYREEENGRGNFPPRFSGLQFPNYSSELNVNALELDDSALYLCASSQTSGSPLETQYFGPGTRLLVL.

This clone was counted a single time. This sequence joins TRBV14 and TRBJ2-7; a weak D match, TRBD2 (7 bases). Trimming pared 0 bases from V and 4 bases from J, leaving 19 bases between. Germline CDR1 and CDR2: SGHDN and FVKESK. CDR3 length: 17 amino acids. CDR3 loop: CASSQEGGGGANYEQYF. CDR3 in DNA: TGTGCCAGCAGCCAAGAAGGGGGTGGGGGGGCCAATTACGAGCAGTACTTC.

This clone was recorded a few times. The V and J genes are TRBV4-1 and TRBJ1-2; TRBD1 is a possible D gene (6 bases). The germline CDR1 and CDR2 sequences are MGHRA and YSYEKL. The CDR3 extends over 14 amino acids. The V and J ends lost 0 bases and 2 bases respectively, with 7 bases between them. The DNA for the CDR3 is TGCGCCAGCAGCCAAGATCAGGGGAACTATGGCTACACCTTC. Protein sequence: CASSQDQGNYGYTF.

The gene calls are TRBV29-1 and TRBJ2-5; 10 bases fit TRBD2. The CDR3 sequence is 19 residues long. Germline V gene lookup returns CDR1 SQVTM and CDR2 ANQGSEA. The V gene end was trimmed by 0 bases and the J gene end by 5 bases; junction bases not matched to a gene: 18. CDR3 sequence reads: CSVEEWEFYTSGAGETQYF. The CDR3 DNA reads TGCAGCGTTGAAGAGTGGGAGTTCTACACTAGCGGGGCAGGGGAGACCCAGTACTTC.

The chain combines TRBV25-1 with TRBJ1-1; TRBD1 matches at 7 bases. The V gene end was trimmed by 3 bases and the J gene end by 4 bases; junction bases not matched to a gene: 8. Per the germline V gene, CDR1 is MGHDK and CDR2 is SYGVNS. The CDR3 has 15 residues. The CDR3 DNA reads as TGTGCCAGCAGTGACCCCAGGGGGGCGGGCACTGAAGCTTTCTTT. Its protein is CASSDPRGAGTEAFF.

The chain combines TRBV7-8 with TRBJ2-3; D gene unclear. The germline V gene has CDR1 SGHVS and CDR2 FQNEAQ. The CDR3 contains 12 residues. The V gene lost 5 bases and the J gene lost 2 bases, with 5 bases spanning the gap. In DNA, the CDR3 is TGTGCCAGCAGCCCCCACACAGATACGCAGTATTTT. Protein: CASSPHTDTQYF.

The V gene is TRBV9, the J gene TRBJ2-5; 10 bases are shared with TRBD2. The germline CDR1 and CDR2 sequences are SGDLS and YYNGEE. V dropped 0 bases and J dropped 5; count of bases not matched to a gene: 7. This CDR3 spans 16 amino acids. This CDR3 reads CASSVEGLAVGETQYF. CDR3 bases: TGTGCCAGCAGCGTAGAAGGACTAGCGGTGGGGGAGACCCAGTACTTC.

The chain recombines TRBV20-1 with TRBJ2-7; D unclear. The CDR3 extends over 11 amino acids. Per germline, CDR1 DFQATT and CDR2 SNEGSKA (reference sequence). V lost 6 bases and J lost 4, with 10 bases in between. Here the CDR3 DNA reads TGCAGTGCCAGAATAGAGTACGAGCAGTACTTC. Amino acid sequence: CSARIEYEQYF.

The chain joins TRBV5-6 to TRBJ1-5, with D possibly matching TRBD1 (6 bases). Germline V gene data show CDR1 as SGHDT and CDR2 as YYEEEE. Deletions cut 4 bases from V and 3 bases from J, with 11 bases between. The length of the CDR3 is 14 residues. The CDR3 is CASSPRGANQPQHF. The CDR3 DNA follows: TGTGCCAGCAGCCCCCGGGGGGCCAATCAGCCCCAGCATTTT.

A few counts support this clone. This chain links TRBV6-5 with TRBJ2-7, with D perhaps TRBD1 (6 bases). This CDR3 comprises 16 residues. V gave up 0 bases and J gave up 0 bases, with 12 bases separating them. Looked up from germline, CDR1 is MNHEY and CDR2 is SVGAGI. The CDR3, as DNA: TGTGCCAGCAGTTACTCGGGAATCAGGGGCTCCTACGAGCAGTACTTC. Residues: CASSYSGIRGSYEQYF.

This rearrangement joins TRBV27 to TRBJ2-1; 9 nucleotides align to TRBD2. Germline CDR1 is MNHEY and CDR2 is SMNVEV (reference sequence). The CDR3 covers 17 residues. V shed 5 bases and J 3 bases; nucleotides not matched to a gene: 11. This CDR3 reads CASSPGTGGRGYNEQFF. The CDR3 DNA follows: TGTGCCAGCAGTCCAGGGACTGGCGGGAGGGGCTACAATGAGCAGTTCTTC.

This chain connects TRBV7-9 to TRBJ2-1, with TRBD2 as a possible D gene (5 bases). Germline V CDR1 and CDR2: SEHNR, FQNEAQ (reference sequence). The CDR3 totals 11 residues. Deletions cut 10 bases from V and 8 bases from J, with 12 bases between. The CDR3 loop reads CATRGLYEQFF. CDR3 sequence (DNA): TGTGCCACTCGGGGATTGTATGAGCAGTTCTTC.